This TCR beta chain was sequenced during a study of cytomegalovirus exposure and HLA in healthy donors. Study observations and caveats: In a later analysis, about 17,000 TCR beta sequences were associated with HLA alleles at 0.05 false discovery rate.

The CDR3 consists of 12 residues. CDR1 is PRHDT and CDR2 is FYEKMQ in the germline V gene (reference sequence). The V and J ends lost 4 bases and 3 bases respectively, with 7 bases between them. This clone was seen a handful of times. The antigen is undetermined. The study ran its PCR with 60 Vbeta and 13 Jbeta primers. Method: immunoSEQ multiplex PCR; TCRdb's copy keeps in-frame clones and lacks some. The table records 150,000 or so clones, 83% of them present only once. The receptor was isolated from a man in his forties or fifties in good health and CMV-seropositive. The chain joins TRBV13 to TRBJ2-7; D unresolved. Sequenced input: PBMCs. Written as DNA, the CDR3 is TGTGCCAGCAGCTCCCAAAACTACGAGCAGTACTTC. It codes for CASSSQNYEQYF.